These T cell receptor beta chains were read from a single sample in a study of shared clonotypes between healthy human individuals. Repertoires were generated with immunoSEQ multiplex PCR, while TCRdb's copy carries only in-frame clones and drops some. The table records about 2.5 million clones, roughly 90% of them present only once. The sample comprised naive CD4+ T cells from PBMCs. These receptors all stem from a man younger than 30 in good health. Some clones in this sample may be carry-over from other donors' samples. CDR3s include the opening cysteine and the closing phenylalanine or tryptophan.

J gene | V gene | CDR3 protein
TRBJ1-2 | TRBV2 | CASSVGQGVGGYTF
TRBJ1-2 | TRBV7-9 | CASSSGTGQGLANYGYTF
TRBJ2-7 | TRBV30 | CAWSESLAGNEQYF
TRBJ2-7 | TRBV7-3 | CASSDRGADEQYF
TRBJ1-4 | TRBV28 | CASSLSPPSGGREKLFF
TRBJ1-1 | TRBV6-5 | CASRINRGGGEAFF
TRBJ2-7 | TRBV29-1 | CSVTGQVSVEQYF
- | TRBV30 | CAWGPGEGEQYF
TRBJ2-4 | TRBV29-1 | CSVGRDRSDLAKNIQYF
TRBJ2-2 | TRBV28 | CASRNPPGQNTGELFF
TRBJ2-1 | TRBV4-2 | CASSHLAGGPYNEQFF
TRBJ2-4 | TRBV2 | CASRAGLAETKNIQYF
TRBJ2-7 | TRBV28 | CASSLVGSYEQYF
TRBJ2-1 | TRBV9 | CASSPMGLAGGNEQFF
TRBJ1-3 | TRBV6-5 | CASSYSGGPGNTIYF
TRBJ1-3 | TRBV2 | CASRGQAGNTIYF
TRBJ1-2 | TRBV18 | CASSPGEGPYGYTF
TRBJ2-5 | TRBV15 | CATSRQGQETQYF
TRBJ1-4 | TRBV15 | CATSRVPDEKLFF
TRBJ2-1 | TRBV10-3 | CAISRAPSQGNEQFF
TRBJ2-7 | TRBV30 | CAWRGTGQGAKYF
TRBJ2-7 | TRBV7-2 | CASTERGPYEQYF
TRBJ2-1 | TRBV11-3 | CASSLGLAGNEQFF
TRBJ2-2 | TRBV4-3 | CASSQFVRRVLQSGELFF
TRBJ2-7 | TRBV28 | CASSPSVAGIDEQYF
TRBJ2-1 | TRBV7-3 | CASSLTALAGGDEQFF
TRBJ2-1 | TRBV5-1 | CASSPRGASGNVAYNEQFF
TRBJ2-1 | TRBV28 | CASLESGTMGSYNEQFF
TRBJ1-1 | TRBV7-9 | CASSQGQGVPFF
TRBJ2-7 | TRBV27 | CASSSTRTGLSYEQYF
TRBJ1-2 | TRBV2 | CASRSTGDYGYTF
TRBJ1-5 | TRBV28 | CASTEVGARGSNQPQHF
TRBJ2-5 | TRBV5-1 | CASMRGVEGKETQYF
TRBJ1-1 | TRBV6-6 | CASSGDKDGCEAFF
TRBJ2-3 | TRBV11-2 | CASSLAGPGARPTDTQYF
TRBJ1-5 | TRBV10-3 | CAISEGQAGQPQHF
TRBJ1-5 | TRBV28 | CASSPFNQPQHF
TRBJ2-3 | TRBV18 | CASSPAVAPSTDTQYF
TRBJ2-1 | TRBV28 | CASSLRAGESYNEQFF
TRBJ2-7 | TRBV18 | CASSPGQNHEQYF
TRBJ2-3 | TRBV2 | CASSEGTDTQYF
TRBJ2-3 | TRBV2 | CASSERQGGTDTQYF
TRBJ2-1 | TRBV6-5 | CASSSSGSSYNEQFF
TRBJ1-2 | TRBV4-3 | CASSQSFGTGVGYTF
TRBJ1-2 | TRBV4-3 | CASSQDRGNYGYTF
TRBJ2-1 | TRBV4-1 | CASSRFSSLSYNEQFF
TRBJ1-6 | TRBV4-1 | CASSHAFGAAFLDSPLHF
TRBJ1-2 | TRBV19 | CASDALGGEGYGYTF
TRBJ2-1 | TRBV9 | CASSVVGGFSYNEQFF
TRBJ2-4 | TRBV5-1 | CASSPLAGGGNIQYF
TRBJ2-2 | TRBV10-3 | CATTGGQGTGELFF
TRBJ2-2 | TRBV5-1 | CASSGPGQGAGTGELFF